The clone carrying this T cell receptor beta chain turned up a few times. The trim removed 5 bases at V and 5 bases at J, leaving 9 bases unmatched. The CDR3 totals 15 residues. Germline CDR1 and CDR2: LGHDT and YNNKEL (reference sequence). The data derive from a study of blood T cell repertoires in COVID-19. At the level of the study: Italy, Spain and the United States were the sources of the convalescent and acute COVID-19 samples.

In the study's own analysis: Counts of nucleated cells, estimated from reference gene primer amplification, were obtained. The repertoire was sequenced with immunoSEQ multiplex PCR; TCRdb's copy has only in-frame clones and lacks some. That table furnishes V, J and clone size, whereas the DNA furnished D and trimming. This sample has about 330,000 clones, with roughly 85% found just once. The sample comprised peripheral blood. The TCR sequence derives from a human donor in a cohort sampled during active COVID-19. The rearrangement joins TRBV3-1 (or the pseudogene TRBV3-2) to TRBJ1-5; 7 positions agree with TRBD1. CDR3 region: CASSMGQLAHQPQHF. CDR3 coding DNA: TGTGCCAGCAGCATGGGACAGCTAGCCCATCAGCCCCAGCATTTT.